The 32 T cell receptor beta chains below come from one sample, sequenced in a study of OX40 agonist ivuxolimab in advanced cancers. Data came from immunoSEQ multiplex PCR; TCRdb stores just in-frame clones and leaves some out. Here the sample spans 20,000 or so clones, 80% to 85% being singletons. Sequenced material: CD4+ or CD8+ T cells sorted from blood, taken in a trial of the OX40 agonist ivuxolimab. All receptors derive from an adult with an advanced solid tumor such as melanoma, head and neck, liver or kidney cancer.

The sample holds one count of this clone. The chain uses TRBV28 and TRBJ1-3, with 7 nucleotides matching TRBD1. J gave up 0 bases and V 5 bases, and 7 bases lay outside the gene matches. There are 16 residues in the CDR3. Germline V gene data show CDR1 as MDHEN and CDR2 as SYDVKM. Here the CDR3 DNA reads TGTGCCAGCAGTCCTTGGGACAGTCACTCTGGAAACACCATATATTTT. Its protein is CASSPWDSHSGNTIYF. The full variable domain, in which reference TRBV28 and TRBJ1-3 provide the parts outside the CDR3, is DVKVTQSSRYLVKRTGEKVFLECVQDMDHENMFWYRQDPGLGLRLIYFSYDVKMKEKGDIPEGYSVSREKKERFSLILESASTNQTSMYLCASSPWDSHSGNTIYFGEGSWLTVV.

This chain uses TRBV9 with TRBJ2-1, with D possibly matching TRBD1 (5 bases). The CDR3 runs to 15 residues. Looked up from germline, CDR1 is SGDLS and CDR2 is YYNGEE. V lost 0 bases and J lost 6, with 13 bases in between. The DNA of the CDR3 is TGTGCCAGCAGCGTAGGGGCTAGGGGTAGCAATGAGCAGTTCTTC. It translates to CASSVGARGSNEQFF.

This sequence joins TRBV6-6 and TRBJ2-5; 11 bases match TRBD2. Trimming at V came to 5 bases and at J to 5 bases, leaving 4 bases not matched to a gene. The CDR3 consists of 14 residues. The germline CDR1 and CDR2 sequences are MNHNY and SVGAGI (reference sequence). This CDR3 is CASSPLAGVETQYF. In nucleotides, the CDR3 is TGTGCCAGCAGTCCACTAGCGGGAGTTGAGACCCAGTACTTC.

The chain links TRBV11-2 to TRBJ2-2; TRBD2 matches at 12 bases. The length of the CDR3 is 15 residues. The V gene's germline CDR1 is SGHAT and CDR2 FQNNGV. Trimming took 5 bases from V and 8 from J; bases not matched to a gene: 6. As DNA, the CDR3 is TGTGCCAGCAGCCCAAGACTAGCGGGAGAGGGGGAGCTGTTTTTT. Its translation is CASSPRLAGEGELFF.

Comment on this clone: One junction end disagrees with the germline gene, perhaps due to a read error. The gene calls are TRBV20-1 and TRBJ2-5; 9 positions agree with TRBD1. Germline CDR1 and CDR2: DFQATT and SNEGSKA (reference sequence). The CDR3 has 11 residues. The CDR3 region has the DNA TGCAGTGCCGTCCTGTGGGACAGGGAAAACTTC. It encodes CSAVLWDRENF.

The gene calls are TRBV7-7 and TRBJ2-1; TRBD2 matches 8 bases. The CDR3 is 18 amino acids. V gave up 5 bases and J gave up 1 base; unmatched junction bases: 13. CDR1 is SSHAT and CDR2 is FNYEAQ in the germline V gene (reference sequence). This chain's CDR3 is CASSHYPKREISYNEQFF. CDR3 nucleotide sequence: TGTGCCAGCAGCCACTACCCAAAGCGGGAGATTTCCTACAATGAGCAGTTCTTC.

The gene calls are TRBV11-2 and TRBJ2-1; 7 nucleotides line up with TRBD2. Germline loops: CDR1 SGHAT, CDR2 FQNNGV. V shed 1 base and J 10 bases; nucleotides not matched to a gene: 13. This CDR3 has 16 residues. CDR3 region: CASSLGIPKAGVEQFF. DNA of the CDR3: TGTGCCAGCAGCTTAGGGATTCCGAAGGCGGGAGTAGAGCAGTTCTTC.

The rearrangement joins TRBV28 to TRBJ1-2; D not resolved. Germline assignment: CDR1 MDHEN and CDR2 SYDVKM. The CDR3 extends over 12 amino acids. V lost 7 bases and J 4 bases, leaving 10 bases between the germline ends. The CDR3 coding sequence is TGTGCCAGCAAGGCACTGGGCTATGGCTACACCTTC. Amino acid sequence: CASKALGYGYTF.

In DNA form, the CDR3 reads TGTGCCAGCAGCTTAGACCCCGCGCCTCATAAGCCCCAGCATTTT. Translating gives CASSLDPAPHKPQHF. The rearrangement links TRBV7-6 to TRBJ1-5; unclear D gene. The CDR3 loop spans 15 amino acids. The V end was cut by 1 base, the J end by 8 bases, with 15 bases between. CDR1 is SGHVS, CDR2 FNYEAQ, per germline. The full variable domain, its missing parts supplied by reference TRBV7-6 and TRBJ1-5, is GAGVSQSPRYKVTKRGQDVALRCDPISGHVSLYWYRQALGQGPEFLTYFNYEAQQDKSGLPNDRFSAERPEGSISTLTIQRTEQRDSAMYRCASSLDPAPHKPQHFGDGTRLSIL.

This chain links TRBV7-2 with TRBJ2-1, with D possibly TRBD1 on 5 matching bases. Germline V gene data show CDR1 as SGHTA and CDR2 as FQGNSA. The CDR3 spans 13 residues. V was clipped by 3 bases and J by 9 bases, with 12 bases between them. The CDR3 DNA reads TGTGCCAGCAGCTTTAATCAGGGTGGTGAGCAGTTCTTC. As protein: CASSFNQGGEQFF.

This clone showed up just a few times. CDR3 bases: TGTGCCAGCGCTAAAGCCGGGTCCAATGAGCAGTTCTTC. This encodes CASAKAGSNEQFF. The chain combines TRBV27 with TRBJ2-1, with D unresolved. Trimming took off 8 bases at V and 6 bases at J, with 14 bases between the two ends. Germline CDR1 and CDR2: MNHEY and SMNVEV (reference sequence). CDR3 size: 13 residues.

The V and J genes are TRBV7-8 and TRBJ2-7; 7 bases line up with TRBD1. Germline lookup yields CDR1 SGHVS and CDR2 FQNEAQ. V shed 5 bases, J shed 6 bases, and the junction held 7 bases outside the gene matches. This CDR3 region has 13 residues. The CDR3 nucleotides are TGTGCCAGCAGCACAAGACAGGGTGGCGAGCAGTACTTC. Translated, it gives CASSTRQGGEQYF.

This chain joins TRBV28 and TRBJ1-4; 9 positions match TRBD1. The CDR3 is 17 amino acids. Trimming took 5 bases from V and 8 from J; bases not matched to a gene: 15. CDR1 is MDHEN and CDR2 is SYDVKM in the germline V gene. The CDR3 is CASSGGQGWSRKEKLFF. The CDR3 coding sequence is TGTGCCAGCAGTGGAGGACAGGGGTGGAGTCGGAAAGAAAAACTGTTTTTT.

This clone was seen only a few times. This sequence joins TRBV7-9 and TRBJ2-5; a weak D match, TRBD1 (6 bases). Trimming removed 1 base from V and 5 bases from J, with 8 bases in between. The V gene's germline CDR1 is SEHNR and CDR2 FQNEAQ (reference sequence). The CDR3 has 13 residues. In DNA, the CDR3 is TGTGCCAGCAGCTTAGGGACAGCCGAGACCCAGTACTTC. Translated, it gives CASSLGTAETQYF.

This chain uses TRBV5-4 with TRBJ2-3; 8 bases agree with TRBD2. The trim removed 0 bases at V and 6 bases at J, leaving 6 bases unmatched. From germline, CDR1 is SGHNT and CDR2 YYREEE (reference sequence). The CDR3 loop spans 15 amino acids. This CDR3 reads CASSLGGRLADTQYF. The CDR3 coding sequence is TGTGCCAGCAGCTTGGGCGGGAGGTTGGCGGATACGCAGTATTTT.

The sample holds a few counts of this clone. V gene TRBV10-3 combines with J gene TRBJ1-2; 8 bases agree with TRBD1. The CDR3 has 13 amino acids. The V gene end was trimmed by 7 bases and the J gene end by 3 bases; junction bases not matched to a gene: 4. The germline V gene has CDR1 ENHRY and CDR2 SYGVKD. In DNA form, the CDR3 reads TGTGCCATCACCATGGACAGGGACTATGGCTACACCTTC. It codes for CAITMDRDYGYTF.

Turning to this clone: One junction end does not reproduce the germline sequence, and a read error may be involved. This chain links TRBV7-3 with TRBJ1-2; a weak D match, TRBD1 (5 bases). CDR3 length: 15 residues. From germline, CDR1 is SGHTA and CDR2 FQGTGA. The CDR3 reads CASSQVPNPTGGSTF. In nucleotides, the CDR3 is TGCGCCAGCAGCCAAGTTCCGAACCCTACAGGAGGATCTACCTTC.

The V call is TRBV27, the J call TRBJ2-1; the D gene is possibly TRBD1 (5 bases). Trimming left V 4 bases short and J 6 bases short, with 19 bases between. The germline V gene has CDR1 MNHEY and CDR2 SMNVEV (reference sequence). The CDR3 spans 16 residues. The CDR3 coding sequence is TGTGCCAGCAGTTCAGTACAGGAAGGTCGACGCAATGAGCAGTTCTTC. Translated, it gives CASSSVQEGRRNEQFF.

This clone was detected only once. The rearrangement links TRBV6-6 to TRBJ2-7; 10 bases map to TRBD2. From germline, CDR1 is MNHNY and CDR2 SVGAGI (reference sequence). CDR3 length: 14 residues. Germline trimming cut 5 bases from V and 2 bases from J; bases unmatched to any gene: 3. The CDR3 protein is CASSPGTSAYEQYF. The CDR3, as DNA: TGTGCCAGCAGTCCCGGGACTAGCGCCTACGAGCAGTACTTC.

The chain joins TRBV5-6 to TRBJ2-3; TRBD2 aligns across 10 bases. The V gene end was trimmed by 4 bases and the J gene end by 3 bases; junction bases not matched to a gene: 5. The CDR3 is 15 amino acids. Germline assignment: CDR1 SGHDT and CDR2 YYEEEE. The CDR3 bases are TGTGCCAGCAGCCTAGCGGGAGATGTGACAGATACGCAGTATTTT. This encodes CASSLAGDVTDTQYF.

V and J are TRBV5-1 and TRBJ2-1, with D perhaps given as TRBD1 or TRBD2 (5 bases each). V was trimmed by 3 bases and J by 6 bases, leaving 10 bases between them. The CDR3 is 13 amino acids. CDR1 and CDR2 from the germline V gene are SGHRS and YFSETQ. DNA of the CDR3: TGCGCCAGCAGCTCCGGGACGGCCAATGAGCAGTTCTTC. Its protein is CASSSGTANEQFF.

The V gene is TRBV7-7, the J gene TRBJ2-1, with D possibly TRBD2 on 6 matching bases. This CDR3 spans 13 amino acids. Looked up from germline, CDR1 is SSHAT and CDR2 is FNYEAQ (reference sequence). V was clipped by 3 bases and J by 9 bases, with 12 bases between them. This chain's CDR3 is CASSLERASEQFF. CDR3 sequence (DNA): TGTGCCAGCAGCTTGGAGCGGGCAAGTGAGCAGTTCTTC.

The chain links TRBV28 to TRBJ1-2; D unresolved. Germline V gene sequence: CDR1 MDHEN, CDR2 SYDVKM. Trimming took 7 bases from V and 4 from J, leaving 16 bases between them. The CDR3 contains 14 residues. The chain's CDR3 is CASIKPRFSYGYTF. DNA for the CDR3: TGTGCCAGCATCAAGCCCCGGTTCTCCTATGGCTACACCTTC.

The gene calls are TRBV27 and TRBJ1-2; no clear D. The CDR3 loop spans 14 amino acids. CDR1 and CDR2 (germline): MNHEY, SMNVEV (reference sequence). V lost 7 bases, J lost 6 bases, and 18 bases lay in between. The DNA of the CDR3 is TGTGCCAGCAACCGGACTCCCCGGGGAGATGGCTACACCTTC. Encoded protein: CASNRTPRGDGYTF.

V gene TRBV6-6 combines with J gene TRBJ2-7; the D is unclear. Germline V gives CDR1 MNHNY, CDR2 SVGAGI (reference sequence). The CDR3 covers 13 residues. The V end lost 5 bases, the J end lost 0 bases, and 8 bases lay between the germline ends. The CDR3 loop reads CASSHGVSYEQYF. CDR3 bases: TGTGCCAGCAGTCACGGAGTCTCCTACGAGCAGTACTTC.

As concerns this clone: At the DNA level, this CDR3 is encoded by other sequences in the same sample as well. This sequence joins TRBV19 and TRBJ1-5; tentatively, D is TRBD1 (6 bases). From germline, CDR1 is LNHDA and CDR2 SQIVND (reference sequence). Trimming left V 5 bases short and J 3 bases short, with 11 bases between. The CDR3 loop spans 14 amino acids. In DNA, the CDR3 is TGTGCCAGTAGTCCACAGGGAAACAATCAGCCCCAGCATTTT. Protein: CASSPQGNNQPQHF.

The chain carries TRBV5-1 and TRBJ1-6, with a tentative D call TRBD1 (5 bases). CDR3 length: 15 residues. The V gene lost 4 bases and the J gene lost 9 bases, with 17 bases spanning the gap. Germline V gives CDR1 SGHRS, CDR2 YFSETQ. The CDR3 nucleotides read TGCGCCAGCAGCAAAAGAGCGTCTGACAGTTCACCCCTCCACTTT. Protein: CASSKRASDSSPLHF.

In its sample, this clone was seen once. This rearrangement joins TRBV5-4 to TRBJ1-2; 7 nucleotides line up with TRBD1. Per germline, CDR1 SGHNT and CDR2 YYREEE (reference sequence). The CDR3 sequence is 13 residues long. V lost 5 bases to trimming and J lost 4 bases; unmatched junction nucleotides: 5. The CDR3 reads CASRAGGAYGYTF. CDR3 sequence (DNA): TGTGCCAGCAGGGCAGGGGGAGCCTATGGCTACACCTTC.

The chain combines TRBV28 with TRBJ1-5; unclear D gene. The germline CDR1 and CDR2 sequences are MDHEN and SYDVKM. Trimming took off 2 bases at V and 7 bases at J, with 15 bases between the two ends. The CDR3 has 15 amino acids. The DNA of the CDR3 is TGTGCCAGCAGTTTAATTAGGGTGCGGAACCAGCCCCAGCATTTT. Protein product: CASSLIRVRNQPQHF.

The rearrangement joins TRBV18 to TRBJ2-5; no firm D call. Per the germline V gene, CDR1 is KGHSH and CDR2 is LQKENI. CDR3 size: 13 residues. Trimming cost V 4 bases and J 5 bases, with 11 bases left between them. The CDR3 nucleotides are TGTGCCAGCTCACTACAGCCCCAGGAGACCCAGTACTTC. Residues: CASSLQPQETQYF.

This clone was seen a handful of times. The chain is built from TRBV19 and TRBJ1-1; D may be TRBD1 (5 bases). V was shortened by 7 bases and J by 0 bases, with 12 bases between the two germline ends. Germline CDR1 reads LNHDA; CDR2 reads SQIVND (reference sequence). The CDR3 has 14 residues. Written as DNA, the CDR3 is TGTGCCAGTACCCAGGGAAGGATGAACACTGAAGCTTTCTTT. Protein sequence: CASTQGRMNTEAFF. The full variable domain, rest sourced from reference TRBV19 and TRBJ1-1, is DGGITQSPKYLFRKEGQNVTLSCEQNLNHDAMYWYRQDPGQGLRLIYYSQIVNDFQKGDIAEGYSVSREKKESFPLTVTSAQKNPTAFYLCASTQGRMNTEAFFGQGTRLTVV.

This clone has only a few counts. The V gene is TRBV2, the J gene TRBJ2-7; D is undetermined. This CDR3 is built from 12 residues. Germline values: CDR1 SNHLY, CDR2 FYNNEI. V was cut by 4 bases and J by 2 bases, with 6 bases left in between. Written as DNA, the CDR3 is TGTGCCAGCAGTGTCGGTCCCTACGAGCAGTACTTC. As protein: CASSVGPYEQYF.